Listed below are T cell receptor beta chains from one sample, sequenced in a study of T cell changes during pregnancy in multiple sclerosis. TCRdb keeps only in-frame clones here, not all; method: immunoSEQ multiplex PCR. The top ten hold 1.9% of the sample, which has 100,000 to 110,000 clones, around 92% seen once. Source: peripheral blood, taken after pregnancy. The origin of the receptors is a female donor with multiple sclerosis, enrolled in a pregnancy study. The conserved cysteine and the conserved F or W are not part of the CDR3 here. A D gene is named only where the DNA matches it firmly. Size values are once, few and many counts, or a class for expanded clones, and some rows have none.

TRBJ1-2,NA,TRBD1,TRBV29-1,SVRRQGGKNGYT
TRBJ1-6,NA,NA,TRBV5-6,ASSPGTILWSPLH
TRBJ1-5,NA,TRBD1,TRBV5-1,ASSFGTGLNQPQH
TRBJ2-4,NA,TRBD2,TRBV6-1,ASSERGLAGVGAKNIQY
TRBJ2-1,NA,TRBD2,TRBV29-1,SVEGAGGSGGYNEQF
TRBJ1-2,NA,NA,TRBV19,ASSQGPNYGYT
TRBJ2-7,NA,NA,TRBV4-3,ASSQGRGLSSYEQY
TRBJ1-1,few,NA,TRBV5-6,ASSLTGMRTEAF
TRBJ1-1,NA,NA,TRBV5-4,ASSWGGQPGNTEAF
TRBJ2-7,NA,NA,TRBV7-9,ASSLWSGEAPYEQY
TRBJ2-7,NA,NA,TRBV6-1,ASTSGPYEQY
TRBJ2-7,NA,NA,TRBV27,ASSPSAYEQY
TRBJ2-2,NA,NA,TRBV7-3,ASSYDRTTGELF
TRBJ1-2,NA,TRBD1,TRBV11-2,ASSQGTAYGYT
TRBJ2-5,NA,NA,TRBV29-1,SVEGTGGGTQY
TRBJ2-2,NA,NA,TRBV9,ASSPTHSANTGELF